This TCR beta chain was identified during a study of cytomegalovirus exposure and HLA in healthy donors. This clone was observed a few times. Its specificity is not known. Overall study findings and caveats: One later analysis reportedly identified an Asian-associated ancestry cluster that showed fewer N-insertions than the approximately 700-donor mean.

60 Vbeta and 13 Jbeta primers were used in PCR. Clones were sequenced by immunoSEQ multiplex PCR, and TCRdb holds only the in-frame ones, with some missing. This sample has roughly 120,000 clones, with approximately 80% found just once. Unmatched junction bases numbered 6, after V lost 5 bases and J lost 2 bases. This CDR3 spans 15 amino acids. The germline CDR1 and CDR2 sequences are SGHVS and FNYEAQ. The chain recombines TRBV7-6 with TRBJ2-1; 7 bases map to TRBD2. This TCR derives from a man between 50 and 59 years old in good health and CMV-seronegative. Material: PBMCs. The CDR3 sequence: CASSGRTRAYNEQFF. Written as DNA, the CDR3 is TGTGCCAGCAGCGGCAGGACTAGAGCCTACAATGAGCAGTTCTTC.